These 29 T cell receptor beta chains came from one sample sequenced in a study of blood T cell repertoires in COVID-19. The method was immunoSEQ multiplex PCR; TCRdb's version includes in-frame clones alone and lacks a portion of them. In the table there are some 290,000 clones, about 86% of which are singletons. Sequencing was done on a sample of peripheral blood. The receptors here all came from a man between 18 and 29 years old with active or convalescent COVID-19.

The J gene is TRBJ1-1, the V gene TRBV2; possibly TRBD1 for D (6 bases). This CDR3 region has 15 residues. The germline CDR1 and CDR2 sequences are SNHLY and FYNNEI. Trimming cost V 1 base and J 0 bases, with 9 bases left between them. This CDR3 reads CASSEVRQVNTEAFF. Here the CDR3 DNA reads TGTGCCAGCAGTGAAGTGAGACAGGTGAACACTGAAGCTTTCTTT.

This clone has only a few counts. CDR3 loop: CASSYHGQGGTEAFF. Here the CDR3 DNA reads TGTGCCAGCAGTTACCATGGACAGGGAGGGACTGAAGCTTTCTTT. V is TRBV6-5 and J is TRBJ1-1, with 8 bases that match TRBD1. The CDR3 consists of 15 residues. Germline trimming cut 2 bases from V and 5 bases from J; bases unmatched to any gene: 7. The germline gives CDR1 MNHEY, CDR2 SVGAGI.

The rearrangement uses TRBV29-1 and TRBJ1-6, with 8 bases fitting TRBD1. Germline CDR1 and CDR2: SQVTM and ANQGSEA. V was pared by 7 bases and J by 7 bases, with 6 bases of the junction left unmatched. The CDR3 runs to 13 residues. The CDR3 spells CSAATGANSPLHF. The CDR3 DNA reads as TGCAGCGCAGCGACAGGGGCGAATTCACCCCTCCACTTT.

The gene calls are TRBV28 and TRBJ1-6, with 9 nucleotides matching TRBD1. Germline CDR1 is MDHEN and CDR2 is SYDVKM. J lost 7 bases, V lost 6 bases, and 13 bases had no gene match. This CDR3 is built from 17 residues. This CDR3 is CASSPLGTGSANSPLHF. CDR3 DNA: TGTGCCAGCAGCCCTTTAGGGACAGGGTCAGCCAATTCACCCCTCCACTTT.

The V and J genes are TRBV6-5 and TRBJ2-7, with TRBD1 matching over 7 bases. V was pared by 0 bases and J by 7 bases, with 12 bases of the junction left unmatched. CDR1 and CDR2 (germline): MNHEY, SVGAGI. CDR3 length: 16 residues. Here the CDR3 reads CASSYSKRGLFGEQYF. The CDR3 region has the DNA TGTGCCAGCAGTTACTCGAAAAGGGGGCTGTTTGGGGAGCAGTACTTC.

This clone was detected once. The genes are TRBV7-9 and TRBJ1-4; 7 bases match TRBD1. The V gene end was trimmed by 5 bases and the J gene end by 5 bases; junction bases not matched to a gene: 11. From germline, CDR1 is SEHNR and CDR2 FQNEAQ (reference sequence). This CDR3 has 16 amino acids. The CDR3 spells CASSSGRGDPNEKLFF. The CDR3 DNA sequence: TGTGCCAGCAGCAGTGGCAGGGGGGACCCGAATGAAAAACTGTTTTTT.

This rearrangement joins TRBV18 to TRBJ2-3, with 7 bases lining up with TRBD2. The V gene's germline CDR1 is KGHSH and CDR2 LQKENI. The V gene end was trimmed by 5 bases and the J gene end by 3 bases; junction bases not matched to a gene: 2. The CDR3 contains 13 residues. The CDR3 is CASSGGETDTQYF. CDR3 bases: TGTGCCAGCTCAGGGGGGGAGACAGATACGCAGTATTTT.

This chain links TRBV29-1 with TRBJ2-7; 10 nucleotides match TRBD1. Germline lookup yields CDR1 SQVTM and CDR2 ANQGSEA. Trimming took 1 base from V and 3 from J; bases not matched to a gene: 6. The CDR3 is 15 residues long. CDR3 bases: TGCAGCGTTGAAGCGTGGGACAGGGGCTTCTACGAGCAGTACTTC. It specifies CSVEAWDRGFYEQYF.

This clone was observed a few times. J is TRBJ1-2 and V is TRBV6-5; weak D call: TRBD1 (6 bases). The germline V and J ends were trimmed by 2 bases and 8 bases, with 12 bases remaining between them. This CDR3 is built from 13 residues. Per the germline V gene, CDR1 is MNHEY and CDR2 is SVGAGI. The CDR3 loop reads CASSYKAGDGYTF. The DNA for the CDR3 is TGTGCCAGCAGTTACAAGGCAGGGGACGGCTACACCTTC.

The rearrangement joins TRBV3-1 (or the pseudogene TRBV3-2) to TRBJ2-1; a possible D gene is TRBD2 (6 bases). The CDR3 has 16 residues. Trimming pared 2 bases from V and 7 bases from J, leaving 18 bases between. The germline CDR1 and CDR2 sequences are LGHDT and YNNKEL (reference sequence). The CDR3: CASSQRWRDSGNEQFF. CDR3 in DNA: TGTGCCAGCAGCCAACGATGGCGGGACTCGGGGAATGAGCAGTTCTTC.

The J gene is TRBJ1-2, the V gene TRBV12-3 or TRBV12-4, with D uncertain. The CDR3 consists of 12 residues. Trimming took 6 bases from V and 5 from J, leaving 10 bases between them. The CDR3 coding sequence is TGTGCCAGCAGACCCAGAGGTTATGGCTACACCTTC. It is translated as CASRPRGYGYTF.

The chain links TRBV11-3 to TRBJ2-3; 7 bases align to TRBD2. Germline values: CDR1 SGHNT, CDR2 YENEEA. Germline trimming cut 5 bases from V and 1 base from J; bases unmatched to any gene: 6. The CDR3 spans 15 residues. The CDR3 DNA reads as TGTGCCAGCAGCGTAAGCGGGGACGGCACAGATACGCAGTATTTT. It codes for CASSVSGDGTDTQYF.

The rearrangement joins TRBV5-4 to TRBJ2-5, with 7 bases matching TRBD1. V lost 7 bases, J lost 4 bases, and 4 bases stayed unmatched. There are 12 residues in the CDR3. CDR1 is SGHNT, CDR2 YYREEE, per germline (reference sequence). The DNA for the CDR3 is TGTGCCAGCGCGGACAGGCGAGAGACCCAGTACTTC. Translated, it gives CASADRRETQYF.

A few counts support this clone. This chain links TRBV5-4 with TRBJ2-2, with D possibly TRBD1 on 5 matching bases. This CDR3 is 15 amino acids long. Germline loops: CDR1 SGHNT, CDR2 YYREEE (reference sequence). Trimming stripped 0 bases from V and 0 bases from J, with 6 bases between. This chain's CDR3 is CASSLGTPNTGELFF. Written as DNA, the CDR3 is TGTGCCAGCAGCTTGGGGACACCGAACACCGGGGAGCTGTTTTTT.

This clone was detected only once. V gene TRBV15 combines with J gene TRBJ2-3; D ambiguous. Trimming shortened V by 9 bases and J by 2 bases, and 12 bases separated the two germline ends. CDR3 length equals 13 residues. The germline CDR1 and CDR2 sequences are LNHNV and YYDKDF (reference sequence). In DNA form, the CDR3 reads TGTGCCACTCGACTCCCTTCCACAGATACGCAGTATTTT. It yields the protein CATRLPSTDTQYF.

The V call is TRBV7-2, the J call TRBJ1-4; 7 bases match TRBD1. Trimming at V came to 4 bases and at J to 7 bases, leaving 9 bases not matched to a gene. The CDR3 length is 15 residues. The germline V gene has CDR1 SGHTA and CDR2 FQGNSA. The CDR3 protein is CASSSRQGAIEKLFF. The CDR3 nucleotides read TGTGCCAGCAGCTCAAGACAGGGTGCGATTGAAAAACTGTTTTTT.

The genes are TRBV30 and TRBJ1-6, with D unresolved. The CDR3 loop spans 13 amino acids. Trimming stripped 7 bases from V and 1 base from J, with 8 bases between. Germline V lookup: CDR1 GTSNPN, CDR2 SVGIG (reference sequence). CDR3 sequence reads: CAFRGSYNSPLHF. The CDR3 region has the DNA TGTGCCTTCCGAGGTTCCTATAATTCACCCCTCCACTTT.

The V call is TRBV6-1, the J call TRBJ2-7; D may be TRBD2 (6 bases). This CDR3 comprises 15 residues. Germline lookup yields CDR1 MNHNS and CDR2 SASEGT. Trimming stripped 1 base from V and 5 bases from J, with 15 bases between. The CDR3: CASSEEDGGTDEQYF. The CDR3 DNA reads TGTGCCAGCAGTGAAGAGGACGGAGGGACTGACGAGCAGTACTTC.

The chain links TRBV6-2 or TRBV6-3 to TRBJ2-7; no firm D call. This CDR3 has 14 residues. The V end was cut by 2 bases, the J end by 0 bases, with 8 bases between. The germline V gene encodes CDR1 MNHEY and CDR2 SVGEGT. CDR3 in DNA: TGTGCCAGCAGTTACCGAGAGGACTCCTACGAGCAGTACTTC. It specifies CASSYREDSYEQYF.

The genes are TRBV19 and TRBJ2-7; 10 positions match TRBD1. V was pared by 4 bases and J by 5 bases, with 5 bases of the junction left unmatched. The CDR3 is made up of 14 amino acids. Per germline, CDR1 LNHDA and CDR2 SQIVND (reference sequence). The CDR3 nucleotides read TGTGCCAGTAGTAAAGGACAGGGGGGCGACGAGCAGTACTTC. This sequence encodes CASSKGQGGDEQYF.

This chain joins TRBV29-1 and TRBJ1-3, with unresolved D. V lost 6 bases and J lost 0, with 6 bases in between. The germline V gene has CDR1 SQVTM and CDR2 ANQGSEA. The CDR3 is made up of 12 amino acids. The CDR3 sequence is CSVKSSGNTIYF. CDR3 bases: TGCAGCGTCAAGAGCTCTGGAAACACCATATATTTT.

This clone was seen once. The chain joins TRBV6-5 to TRBJ1-1, with D possibly TRBD1 on 6 matching bases. CDR1 is MNHEY, CDR2 SVGAGI, per germline. Trimming removed 5 bases at V and 4 bases at J, with 14 bases between. This CDR3 contains 14 residues. This CDR3 is CASSPSGGRTEAFF. The CDR3 DNA reads as TGTGCCAGCAGTCCCAGCGGGGGGCGCACTGAAGCTTTCTTT.

This chain links TRBV7-6 with TRBJ1-3; D is ambiguous. The CDR3 is 16 residues long. Deletions cut 4 bases from V and 1 base from J, with 14 bases between. The germline gives CDR1 SGHVS, CDR2 FNYEAQ. CDR3 sequence reads: CASSSGYWASGNTIYF. Here the CDR3 DNA reads TGTGCCAGCAGCTCCGGATATTGGGCGTCTGGAAACACCATATATTTT.

The rearrangement uses TRBV5-6 and TRBJ1-2; 7 nucleotides match TRBD1. This CDR3 comprises 15 residues. V lost 5 bases to trimming and J lost 2 bases; unmatched junction nucleotides: 9. The germline V gene has CDR1 SGHDT and CDR2 YYEEEE. CDR3 loop: CASSPTGIKNYGYTF. CDR3 nucleotides: TGTGCCAGCAGTCCGACAGGGATCAAGAACTATGGCTACACCTTC.

DNA for the CDR3: TGTGCCAGCAGCTTAGGAGTGGATCAGCCCCAGCATTTT. Residues: CASSLGVDQPQHF. The chain uses TRBV7-3 and TRBJ1-5, with unresolved D. V lost 2 bases and J 5 bases, leaving 7 bases between the germline ends. The CDR3 has 13 residues. CDR1 SGHTA and CDR2 FQGTGA come from the germline V gene.

The chain joins TRBV3-1 (or the pseudogene TRBV3-2) to TRBJ2-3; no reliable D call. CDR1 is LGHDT, CDR2 YNNKEL, per germline (reference sequence). CDR3 size: 13 residues. Trimming took 0 bases from V and 2 from J, leaving 3 bases between them. The CDR3 sequence: CASSQDITDTQYF. CDR3 DNA: TGTGCCAGCAGCCAAGACATCACAGATACGCAGTATTTT.

This chain uses TRBV14 with TRBJ1-2; the D is unclear. The germline V gene has CDR1 SGHDN and CDR2 FVKESK. The CDR3 contains 15 residues. V was clipped by 4 bases and J by 8 bases, with 20 bases between them. CDR3 amino acids: CASSLTSSGEGGYTF. For the CDR3, the DNA is TGTGCCAGCAGCCTAACAAGCTCCGGAGAAGGAGGCTACACCTTC.

The J gene is TRBJ1-1, the V gene TRBV19; 7 bases map to TRBD1. Trimming took 9 bases from V and 0 from J; bases not matched to a gene: 7. Per germline, CDR1 LNHDA and CDR2 SQIVND (reference sequence). CDR3 size: 14 residues. Here the CDR3 DNA reads TGTGCCAGCGGCGCGGGACAGATGAACACTGAAGCTTTCTTT. Its translation is CASGAGQMNTEAFF.

The rearrangement uses TRBV24-1 and TRBJ1-6, with D maybe TRBD1 (5 bases). CDR3 length: 14 residues. V was clipped by 4 bases and J by 14 bases, with 17 bases between them. Germline lookup yields CDR1 KGHDR and CDR2 SFDVKD. CDR3 region: CATSDGGLTPTLHF. The CDR3 DNA sequence: TGTGCCACCAGTGACGGGGGACTAACCCCGACCCTCCACTTT.